This T cell receptor beta chain was identified during a study of blood T cells in healthy people across ages. Study information: About one barcoded beta molecule per two T cells came from capture by template switching.

This clonotype is a singleton in its sample. Its specificity is not known. Every sample gave at least 5 micrograms of total RNA when it was extracted. V trimming: 4 bases; J trimming: 4 bases; junction bases outside the gene matches: 10. Germline V gene sequence: CDR1 SGHTA, CDR2 FQGNSA. The CDR3 is 18 residues long. A second PCR of roughly 7 to 11 cycles used a sample-barcoded 5' primer and a J-beta primer mix. One entry per CDR3 protein results from TCRdb running MiXCR on the 5' RACE reads. There are about 1.5 million distinct CDR3 sequences in the sample; 35% to 45% occur only once, and just over 4% lies in the top ten. The study's findings and limits: More naive CD4+ cells and higher diversity were found in long-lived than in aged donors. As naive T cell percentage varied, TCR beta diversity correlated strongly with it.

The gene calls are TRBV7-2 and TRBJ2-7, with 16 bases aligning to TRBD2. Sequences were obtained from blood. This clonotype originated in a woman between 18 and 29 years old in good health. The CDR3 spells CASSSGLAGGARYYEQYF. The CDR3 nucleotides are TGTGCCAGCAGCTCGGGACTAGCGGGAGGGGCCCGTTATTACGAGCAGTACTTC.